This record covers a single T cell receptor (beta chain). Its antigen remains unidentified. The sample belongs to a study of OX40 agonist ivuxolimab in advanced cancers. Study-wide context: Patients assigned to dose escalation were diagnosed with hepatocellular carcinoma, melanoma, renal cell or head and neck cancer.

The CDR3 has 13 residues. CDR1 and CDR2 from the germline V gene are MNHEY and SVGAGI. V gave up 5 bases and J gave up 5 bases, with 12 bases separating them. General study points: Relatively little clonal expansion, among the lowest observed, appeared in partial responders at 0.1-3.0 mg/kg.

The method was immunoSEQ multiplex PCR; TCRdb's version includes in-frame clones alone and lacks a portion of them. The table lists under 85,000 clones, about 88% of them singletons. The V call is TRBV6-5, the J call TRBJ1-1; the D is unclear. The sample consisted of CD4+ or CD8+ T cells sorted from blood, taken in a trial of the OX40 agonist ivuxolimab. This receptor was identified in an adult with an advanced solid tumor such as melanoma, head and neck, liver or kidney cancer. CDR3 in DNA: TGTGCCAGCAGTCCAGGAGGGAGGACTGAAGCTTTCTTT. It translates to CASSPGGRTEAFF.